The source of this T cell receptor (beta chain) is a study of T cells after yellow fever vaccination (dated by TCRdb to the late 2010s). Regarding the research as a whole: Libraries from fractions with low cell numbers were prepared with the SMART-Seq v4 Ultra Low Input RNA kit. Two healthy male donors, one aged 18 to 30 and one aged 30 to 39 years, were included in the cohort. Blood was drawn at multiple timepoints before and after primary and secondary immunization, with bulk PBMC replicates and cell subsets isolated. To follow T-cell clones before and after both primary and booster YFV17D yellow fever vaccination, bulk TCR alpha and beta repertoires underwent longitudinal sequencing.

Synthesis of TCR cDNA relied on 5'RACE template switching, a step that introduced a universal primer site along with unique molecular identifiers. Priming for cDNA synthesis came from both the TCR alpha and TCR beta constant segments. Libraries were amplified in two PCR steps, with sample barcodes and sequencing adapters added in the second step. Sequencing of libraries was performed on Illumina HiSeq 2500 (2x100 bp) or NovaSeq (2x150 bp). The paper's processing steps were these. Reads were demultiplexed and collapsed into UMI consensus sequences with MIGEC, and V(D)J alignment was performed with MiXCR. Vaccine-responding clonotypes were defined with edgeR using replicate PBMC samples, requiring FDR below 0.01 and a log2 fold change above 5 up to day 15. CD4 or CD8 identity was assigned to each bulk clonotype according to whether the clonotype was present at higher abundance in the sequenced CD4 repertoire or the sequenced CD8 repertoire. TCRdb applied fastp at Q25 and MiXCR to the public reads, then kept only in-frame beta chains. Rows matching on CDR3 protein sequence are summarized as one entry with the most common DNA and genes. These V and J calls rely on TCRdb rather than the paper's analysis. Within this sample are around 550,000 distinct CDR3 sequences, with about a fifth of them counted one time only. Of the sample, 13% to 15% is held by the ten largest clones.

From the cysteine up to the phenylalanine, the CDR3 has a length of 13 residues. Only the CDR3 part of the read is kept: 39 bases, read in frame from the first base. The germline V gene (reference sequence) supplies CDR1 DFQATT and CDR2 SNEGSKA. V is cut back by 3 bases and J by 7 bases, with 5 bases in the junction unmatched. Sample treatment or condition, as interpreted from the label and publication: live attenuated yellow fever vaccine strain. At each blood-draw timepoint, two biological replicates of bulk PBMCs were collected. PBMCs were isolated from peripheral blood using a standard Ficoll-Paque protocol. TriZol was used to extract RNA from bulk PBMCs, CD4 and CD8 fractions, and dextramer-positive and dextramer-negative fractions. On the study overall, not on this receptor specifically: Because the study included only a couple of donors, the extent to which the findings can be generalized is limited. A small fraction of clonotypes showed up in both the CD4 and CD8 compartments, probably as a result of convergent recombination. After the booster, most clones that had expanded after primary vaccination were detected again (approximately 96% of CD4 and 88% of CD8), suggesting broad maintenance of memory. The secondary T-cell response was found to be weaker but faster than the primary response, with a peak reached on day 5 rather than on day 15. Computational filtering was required because FACS-sorted repertoires could contain abundant contaminating clonotypes from the bulk population.

To note about this clonotype: What this receptor recognizes is not known. Base qualities are missing; no much larger clone stands one base away.

The clonotype originates from a man aged 25 to 45 who received the YFV17D yellow fever vaccine. Sequencing was performed on PBMCs, taken 15 days after the yellow fever booster vaccination. The chain links TRBV20-1 with TRBJ2-1, with 8 central nucleotides matching TRBD2. The DNA is TGCAGTGCTAGCGGGAGGGCCTGGAATGAGCAGTTCTTC. Its protein reads: CSASGRAWNEQFF.